This T cell receptor (beta chain) originates from a study of T cell responses to AZD1222 COVID-19 vaccine. Libraries were prepared by immunoSEQ multiplex PCR; TCRdb keeps only in-frame clonotypes and omits some of them. The sample has about 79,000 clones; 65% to 85% are singletons. Regarding the study as a whole: Mostly white British, mostly female donors; authors suggested clonal diversity may be underestimated.

Concerning this clone: Its specificity is not known.

V was clipped by 6 bases and J by 3 bases; unmatched bases: 10. The CDR3 sequence is 16 residues long. Germline assignment: CDR1 SGHRS and CDR2 YFSETQ. Specimen: peripheral blood, collected on day 0 of AZD1222 vaccination. This sequence originates from an adult in good health. This chain uses TRBV5-1 with TRBJ2-2; 8 bases are a match to TRBD1. The CDR3 region is CASTLRQGADTGELFF. The CDR3, as DNA: TGCGCCAGCACTCTCCGCCAGGGGGCTGACACCGGGGAGCTGTTTTTT.